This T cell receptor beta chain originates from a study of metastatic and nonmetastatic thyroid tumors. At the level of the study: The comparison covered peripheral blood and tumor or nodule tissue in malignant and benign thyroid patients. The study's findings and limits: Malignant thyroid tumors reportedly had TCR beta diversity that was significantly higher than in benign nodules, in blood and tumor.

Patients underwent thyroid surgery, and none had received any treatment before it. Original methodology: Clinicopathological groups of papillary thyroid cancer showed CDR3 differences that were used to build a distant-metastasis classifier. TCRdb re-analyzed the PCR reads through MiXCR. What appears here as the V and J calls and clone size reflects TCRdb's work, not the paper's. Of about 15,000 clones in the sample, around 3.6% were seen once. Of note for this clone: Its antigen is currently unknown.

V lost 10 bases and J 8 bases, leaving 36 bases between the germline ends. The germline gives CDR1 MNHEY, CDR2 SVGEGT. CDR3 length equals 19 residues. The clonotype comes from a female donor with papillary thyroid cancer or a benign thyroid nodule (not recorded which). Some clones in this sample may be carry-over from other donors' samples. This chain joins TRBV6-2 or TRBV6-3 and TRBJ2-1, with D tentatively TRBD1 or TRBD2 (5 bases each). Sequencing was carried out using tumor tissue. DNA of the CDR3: TGTGCCATCACCGGCTGGGGGTTGTGGAGTTTACTGTCTCGCTATGAGCAGTTCTTC. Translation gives CAITGWGLWSLLSRYEQFF.